Listed here are 29 T cell receptor beta chains from one sample, sequenced in a study of CD8 T cells in Susac syndrome (dated by TCRdb to about 2019). Receptor libraries were prepared by the immunoSEQ multiplex PCR assay. RNA was extracted using the RNeasy kit, and roughly 0.5 to 1 microgram was reverse transcribed with random hexamers. In TCRdb, the public reads were trimmed at Q25 with fastp and aligned with MiXCR, with productive beta chains retained. Every CDR3 protein is listed once, alongside the most common genes and DNA of its rows. Across this sample there are 150,000 or so distinct CDR3 sequences, with approximately 95% seen only once. The biggest ten clones account for roughly 0.14% of the sample. The material sequenced was CD4+ T cells from PBMCs. These receptors originate from a human donor with Susac syndrome.

This chain uses TRBV30 with TRBJ2-7, with 8 bases aligning to TRBD1. The CDR3 consists of 16 residues. Germline CDR1 is GTSNPN and CDR2 is SVGIG (reference sequence). Losses at the gene ends were 3 bases for V and 2 bases for J; bases not matched to a gene: 12. In nucleotides, the CDR3 is TGTGCCTGGAGCGTAAGGACAGGGACTCCAACCTACGAGCAGTACTTC. It yields the protein CAWSVRTGTPTYEQYF.

The J gene is TRBJ2-5, the V gene TRBV7-2; 7 bases fit TRBD2. The CDR3 length is 13 residues. The germline V gene has CDR1 SGHTA and CDR2 FQGNSA. V dropped 1 base and J dropped 4; count of bases not matched to a gene: 0. The CDR3 loop reads CASSLGEGETQYF. Written as DNA, the CDR3 is TGTGCCAGCAGCTTAGGGGAGGGAGAGACCCAGTACTTC.

The chain uses TRBV6-1 and TRBJ2-5, with 9 bases matching TRBD2. CDR1 and CDR2 from the germline V gene are MNHNS and SASEGT. The CDR3 sequence is 15 residues long. After removal of 6 bases from V and 1 base from J, the junction contained 6 bases not matched to a gene. CDR3 coding DNA: TGTGCCAGCAGCCTCCTGACTAGCGGCCAAGAGACCCAGTACTTC. The encoded protein is CASSLLTSGQETQYF.

The CDR3 spells CASSLRGYGANVLTF. As DNA, the CDR3 is TGTGCCAGCAGCCTAAGGGGGTACGGGGCCAACGTCCTGACTTTC. This chain joins TRBV12-3 or TRBV12-4 and TRBJ2-6; possible D gene TRBD1, 6 bases. Trimming took 6 bases from V and 4 from J, leaving 13 bases between them. The CDR3 runs 15 residues.

V usage is TRBV27 and J usage is TRBJ1-2, with D unresolved. Per germline, CDR1 MNHEY and CDR2 SMNVEV (reference sequence). CDR3 length equals 13 residues. V was pared by 7 bases and J by 4 bases, with 13 bases between. The CDR3 DNA reads as TGTGCCAGCACTCCCCGGGAAGGCTATGGCTACACCTTC. Its protein is CASTPREGYGYTF.

The chain recombines TRBV4-2 with TRBJ2-1; 12 bases are shared with TRBD2. The V segment lost 1 base and the J segment 2 bases; nucleotides outside the gene matches: 3. This CDR3 spans 17 amino acids. Looked up from germline, CDR1 is LGHNA and CDR2 is YNFKEQ. CDR3 in DNA: TGTGCCAGCAGCCAAGGGCCTAGCGGGGGGGCCTACAATGAGCAGTTCTTC. This encodes CASSQGPSGGAYNEQFF.

The chain recombines TRBV28 with TRBJ1-1; a weak D match, TRBD1 (5 bases). CDR1 is MDHEN and CDR2 is SYDVKM in the germline V gene. Trimming pared 5 bases from V and 4 bases from J, leaving 14 bases between. The CDR3 contains 14 residues. The CDR3: CASSPHAGGTEAFF. The DNA of the CDR3 is TGTGCCAGCAGTCCGCATGCGGGGGGCACTGAAGCTTTCTTT. Supplemented by reference TRBV28 and TRBJ1-1, the full variable domain reads DVKVTQSSRYLVKRTGEKVFLECVQDMDHENMFWYRQDPGLGLRLIYFSYDVKMKEKGDIPEGYSVSREKKERFSLILESASTNQTSMYLCASSPHAGGTEAFFGQGTRLTVV.

V and J are TRBV15 and TRBJ2-7, with D possibly being TRBD1 or TRBD2 (5 bases each). CDR1 is LNHNV, CDR2 YYDKDF, per germline (reference sequence). The CDR3 totals 16 residues. V shed 0 bases and J shed 5 bases, with 17 bases lying between them. The CDR3 DNA reads TGTGCCACCAGCAGAGACGAGGACGGGACCTTTGACGAGCAGTACTTC. This codes for CATSRDEDGTFDEQYF.

The rearrangement joins TRBV30 to TRBJ2-6; D may correspond to TRBD1 or TRBD2 (5 bases each). The CDR3 sequence is 17 residues long. In germline, CDR1 is GTSNPN, CDR2 SVGIG (reference sequence). V was cut by 7 bases and J by 1 base, with 20 bases left in between. CDR3 sequence: CAYRWGSLNSGANVLTF. The CDR3 region has the DNA TGTGCCTACCGATGGGGGTCGCTAAATTCTGGGGCCAACGTCCTGACTTTC. Drawing the rest from reference TRBV30 and TRBJ2-6, the complete variable domain is SQTIHQWPATLVQPVGSPLSLECTVEGTSNPNLYWYRQAAGRGLQLLFYSVGIGQISSEVPQNLSASRPQDRQFILSSKKLLLSDSGFYLCAYRWGSLNSGANVLTFGAGSRLTVL.

The rearrangement uses TRBV24-1 and TRBJ2-1; D remains ambiguous. The germline V gene has CDR1 KGHDR and CDR2 SFDVKD. The CDR3 loop spans 12 amino acids. The germline V and J ends were trimmed by 2 bases and 9 bases, with 7 bases remaining between them. The CDR3 reads CATSDSFSEQFF. The CDR3 bases are TGTGCCACCAGTGATTCTTTCTCTGAGCAGTTCTTC.

This clonotype was counted a single time. The chain has TRBV20-1 and TRBJ1-6; unclear D gene. Trimming shortened V by 5 bases and J by 9 bases, and 14 bases separated the two germline ends. This CDR3 is built from 13 residues. Germline V lookup: CDR1 DFQATT, CDR2 SNEGSKA (reference sequence). The CDR3 bases are TGCAGTGCTCGTCCGGCCGGGATTTCACCCCTCCACTTT. Its protein product is CSARPAGISPLHF.

V usage is TRBV2 and J usage is TRBJ1-1, with D perhaps TRBD1 (6 bases). The CDR3 covers 13 residues. Looked up from germline, CDR1 is SNHLY and CDR2 is FYNNEI. Trimming removed 9 bases at V and 5 bases at J, with 16 bases between. The CDR3 protein is CASLIQQGTEAFF. Written as DNA, the CDR3 is TGTGCCAGTTTAATCCAGCAGGGGACTGAAGCTTTCTTT.

The V gene is TRBV4-2, the J gene TRBJ1-6; D is uncertain. V lost 5 bases and J 9 bases, leaving 11 bases between the germline ends. CDR3 length: 13 amino acids. Germline values: CDR1 LGHNA, CDR2 YNFKEQ. The CDR3 bases are TGTGCCAGCAGCGCCGGGGTACGTTCACCCCTCCACTTT. This codes for CASSAGVRSPLHF.

This chain joins TRBV27 and TRBJ1-2, with 9 bases that match TRBD1. Germline lookup yields CDR1 MNHEY and CDR2 SMNVEV (reference sequence). The V and J ends lost 7 bases and 7 bases, in that order; junction bases with no gene match: 10. The CDR3 has 14 residues. The CDR3 coding sequence is TGTGCCAGCACCCGTAGGACAGGGGAGGGTGGCTACACCTTC. As protein: CASTRRTGEGGYTF.

This clonotype was observed once. The gene calls are TRBV12-3 or TRBV12-4 and TRBJ2-5; 7 positions match TRBD2. This CDR3 contains 15 residues. The V and J ends lost 2 bases and 6 bases, in that order; junction bases with no gene match: 9. In nucleotides, the CDR3 is TGTGCCAGCAGTTTATCGGCTAGCGGAGGGAAGACCCAGTACTTC. Its translation: CASSLSASGGKTQYF.

This chain uses TRBV4-3 with TRBJ2-3, with a weak D call TRBD2 (6 bases). This CDR3 has 13 residues. V was pared by 5 bases and J by 3 bases, with 9 bases between. Germline values: CDR1 LGHNA, CDR2 YSLEER. As DNA, the CDR3 is TGCGCCAGCAGCGAACTAGCAACAGATACGCAGTATTTT. Encoded protein: CASSELATDTQYF.

This clonotype was seen only once. The rearrangement uses TRBV9 and TRBJ1-2; D uncertain. Germline V CDR1 and CDR2: SGDLS, YYNGEE. The V gene lost 2 bases and the J gene lost 5 bases, with 13 bases spanning the gap. The CDR3 has 14 amino acids. This CDR3 is CASSVWATDYGYTF. The DNA for the CDR3 is TGTGCCAGCAGCGTCTGGGCAACCGATTATGGCTACACCTTC.

This chain uses TRBV24-1 with TRBJ2-5; the match to TRBD1 covers 8 bases. CDR1 and CDR2 (germline): KGHDR, SFDVKD. CDR3 size: 14 residues. The junction had 1 base not matched to a gene; V was cut back by 3 bases and J by 2 bases. The CDR3: CATSDHRGQETQYF. The CDR3, as DNA: TGTGCCACCAGTGATCACAGGGGGCAAGAGACCCAGTACTTC.

The chain recombines TRBV23-1 with TRBJ2-2; TRBD1 matches 10 bases. TRBV23-1 has ORF status, its function being uncertain. This CDR3 comprises 16 residues. V shed 3 bases and J 7 bases; nucleotides not matched to a gene: 8. CDR3 coding DNA: TGCGCCAGCAGTCACCGGGACAGGGGAGGCGACGGGGAGCTGTTTTTT. Translation gives CASSHRDRGGDGELFF.

This chain links TRBV12-3 or TRBV12-4 with TRBJ2-3; tentatively, D is TRBD2 (6 bases). V was clipped by 5 bases and J by 5 bases, with 14 bases between them. The CDR3 loop spans 14 amino acids. CDR3 sequence reads: CASSAVGGVDTQYF. The DNA of the CDR3 is TGTGCCAGCAGTGCCGTCGGGGGAGTAGATACGCAGTATTTT.

This clonotype was counted a few times. V and J are TRBV7-2 and TRBJ1-6; D is unclear. V lost 5 bases and J lost 7, with 6 bases in between. CDR3 length: 12 amino acids. Germline CDR1 and CDR2: SGHTA and FQGNSA. The CDR3, as DNA: TGTGCCAGCAGCCGGGAAAATTCACCCCTCCACTTT. This sequence encodes CASSRENSPLHF.

V and J are TRBV25-1 and TRBJ1-4, with D unresolved. Germline V lookup: CDR1 MGHDK, CDR2 SYGVNS. The CDR3 spans 16 residues. V dropped 1 base and J dropped 3 bases, with 12 bases sitting between them. The CDR3 nucleotides read TGTGCCAGCAGTGAATTGGGGAATCGGGCTAATGAAAAACTGTTTTTT. This codes for CASSELGNRANEKLFF.

The chain combines TRBV15 with TRBJ1-5; 10 bases map to TRBD1. CDR1 is LNHNV, CDR2 YYDKDF, per germline (reference sequence). The ends lost 2 bases at V and 7 bases at J; junction bases unmatched: 5. This CDR3 is 15 amino acids long. CDR3: CATSRSRQGAQPQHF. CDR3 DNA: TGTGCCACCAGCAGATCCCGACAGGGGGCGCAGCCCCAGCATTTT.

CDR3 region: CAWTDSTDTQYF. The DNA of the CDR3 is TGTGCGTGGACGGATAGCACAGATACGCAGTATTTT. The rearrangement links TRBV5-6 to TRBJ2-3; D ambiguous. CDR1 and CDR2 (germline): SGHDT, YYEEEE. The CDR3 spans 12 residues.

V and J are TRBV12-3 or TRBV12-4 and TRBJ2-5, with 7 bases matching TRBD2. This CDR3 is 15 amino acids long. V shed 3 bases and J 2 bases; nucleotides not matched to a gene: 6. CDR3 sequence reads: CASSFPGREQETQYF. CDR3 DNA sequence: TGTGCCAGCAGTTTCCCAGGGAGGGAACAAGAGACCCAGTACTTC.

The rearrangement uses TRBV20-1 and TRBJ2-5, with D possibly matching TRBD2 (5 bases). V was clipped by 1 base and J by 2 bases, with 14 bases between them. The CDR3 is made up of 15 amino acids. In germline, CDR1 is DFQATT, CDR2 SNEGSKA (reference sequence). CDR3: CSARGRPGSQETQYF. The CDR3 nucleotides read TGCAGTGCTAGAGGACGCCCGGGGTCACAAGAGACCCAGTACTTC.

The rearrangement uses TRBV12-3 or TRBV12-4 and TRBJ2-1; D unclear. The CDR3 is 12 amino acids. The germline V and J ends were trimmed by 2 bases and 8 bases, with 7 bases remaining between them. CDR3 nucleotide sequence: TGTGCCAGCAGTTTATCGGTCGATGAGCAGTTCTTC. It yields the protein CASSLSVDEQFF.

V is TRBV18 and J is TRBJ1-1; D unclear. V shed 0 bases and J shed 0 bases, with 8 bases lying between them. Germline V gene data show CDR1 as KGHSH and CDR2 as LQKENI. The CDR3 covers 15 residues. The CDR3 nucleotides are TGTGCCAGCTCACCACCCCAAGGAGTGAACACTGAAGCTTTCTTT. Amino acid sequence: CASSPPQGVNTEAFF. The variable domain in full, completed from reference TRBV18 and TRBJ1-1, reads NAGVMQNPRHLVRRRGQEARLRCSPMKGHSHVYWYRQLPEEGLKFMVYLQKENIIDESGMPKERFSAEFPKEGPSILRIQQVVRGDSAAYFCASSPPQGVNTEAFFGQGTRLTVV.

This clonotype was found once. This chain uses TRBV7-3 with TRBJ2-1; D remains ambiguous. Trimming cost V 0 bases and J 8 bases, with 8 bases left between them. The germline gives CDR1 SGHTA, CDR2 FQGTGA. This CDR3 comprises 13 residues. In DNA, the CDR3 is TGTGCCAGCAGCTTAACTGGGTACGATGAGCAGTTCTTC. Translation: CASSLTGYDEQFF.